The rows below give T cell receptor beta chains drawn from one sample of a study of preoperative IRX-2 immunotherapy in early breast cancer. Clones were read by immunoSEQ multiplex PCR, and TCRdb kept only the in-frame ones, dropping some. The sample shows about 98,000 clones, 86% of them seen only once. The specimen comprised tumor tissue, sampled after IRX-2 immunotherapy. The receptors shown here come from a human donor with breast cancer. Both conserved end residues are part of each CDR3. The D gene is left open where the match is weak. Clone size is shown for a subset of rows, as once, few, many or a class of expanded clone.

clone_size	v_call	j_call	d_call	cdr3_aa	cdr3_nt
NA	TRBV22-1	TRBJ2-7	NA	CASDRGQYEQYF	TGTGCCAGCGACAGGGGGCAATACGAGCAGTACTTC
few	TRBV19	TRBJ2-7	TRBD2	CASSILAGQQYF	TGTGCCAGTAGTATCCTAGCGGGACAGCAGTACTTC
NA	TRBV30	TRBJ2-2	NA	CAWKSVANTGELFF	TGTGCCTGGAAAAGTGTCGCGAACACCGGGGAGCTGTTTTTT
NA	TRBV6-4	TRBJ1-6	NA	CASSYEEGYGSPLHF	TGTGCCAGCAGTTACGAAGAGGGGTACGGTTCACCCCTCCACTTT
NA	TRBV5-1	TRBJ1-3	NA	CASSLVGSGGNTIYF	TGCGCCAGCAGCTTGGTTGGAAGTGGTGGAAACACCATATATTTT
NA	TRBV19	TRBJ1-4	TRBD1	CASSPPPGQGTNEKLFF	TGTGCCAGTAGTCCACCTCCGGGACAGGGGACTAATGAAAAACTGTTTTTT
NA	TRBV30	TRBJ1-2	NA	CACPQAEGSGYTF	TGTGCCTGTCCCCAGGCGGAGGGCTCTGGCTACACCTTC
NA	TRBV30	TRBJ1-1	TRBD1	CASGTGQAEAFF	TGTGCCTCAGGGACAGGGCAGGCTGAAGCTTTCTTT
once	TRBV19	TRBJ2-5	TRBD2	CASSISGGLETQYF	TGTGCCAGTAGTATCTCCGGGGGGTTGGAGACCCAGTACTTC
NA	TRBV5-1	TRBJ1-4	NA	CASSLESVATNEKLFF	TGCGCCAGCAGCTTGGAAAGCGTTGCAACTAATGAAAAACTGTTTTTT
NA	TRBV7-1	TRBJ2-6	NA	CASSLTGTFPGANVLTF	TGTGCCAGCAGCTTGACGGGGACCTTCCCTGGGGCCAACGTCCTGACTTTC
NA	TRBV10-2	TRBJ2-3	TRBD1	CASSEGGPDTQYF	TGCGCCAGCAGTGAAGGGGGCCCAGATACGCAGTATTTT
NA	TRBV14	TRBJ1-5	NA	CASSPPGRTQPQHF	TGTGCCAGCAGCCCACCGGGTAGGACTCAGCCCCAGCATTTT
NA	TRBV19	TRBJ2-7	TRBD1	CASSYGTEISYEQYF	TGTGCCAGTAGTTACGGGACAGAGATCTCCTACGAGCAGTACTTC
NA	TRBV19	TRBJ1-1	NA	CVSSISIQEAFF	TGTGTCAGTAGTATAAGTATCCAGGAAGCTTTCTTT
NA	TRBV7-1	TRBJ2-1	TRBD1	CASKITGTGRGEQFF	TGTGCCAGCAAAATTACCGGGACAGGTCGTGGTGAGCAGTTCTTC
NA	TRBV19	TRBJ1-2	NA	CASSIGSANYGYTF	TGTGCCAGTAGTATTGGGTCGGCAAACTATGGCTACACCTTC
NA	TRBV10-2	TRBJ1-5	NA	CASSGGANQLQHF	TGCGCCAGCTCGGGGGGGGCCAATCAGCTCCAGCATTTT
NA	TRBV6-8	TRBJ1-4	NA	CASSYGRGAEKLFF	TGTGCCAGCAGTTACGGGAGAGGGGCCGAAAAACTGTTTTTT
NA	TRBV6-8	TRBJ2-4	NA	CASSYSGGAGTHGDIQYF	TGTGCCAGCAGTTACTCGGGCGGCGCCGGGACCCACGGAGACATTCAGTACTTC
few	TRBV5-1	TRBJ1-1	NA	CASSLTTRGLFTEAFF	TGCGCCAGCAGCTTGACAACAAGGGGATTATTCACTGAAGCTTTCTTT
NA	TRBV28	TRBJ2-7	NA	CASSNTDYEQYF	TGTGCCAGCAGTAATACCGACTACGAGCAGTACTTC
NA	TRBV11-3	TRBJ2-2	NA	CASSLDETGGIGELFF	TGTGCCAGCAGCTTAGACGAGACAGGTGGAATCGGGGAGCTGTTTTTT
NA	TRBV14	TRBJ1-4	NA	CASSQIAGEKLFF	TGTGCCAGCAGCCAAATCGCAGGGGAAAAACTGTTTTTT
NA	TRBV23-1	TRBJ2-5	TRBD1	CASSQDRGEAETQYF	TGCGCCAGCAGTCAAGACAGGGGGGAAGCCGAGACCCAGTACTTC
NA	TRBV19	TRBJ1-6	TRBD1	CASSLQGTNSPLHF	TGTGCCAGTAGTCTACAGGGGACGAACTCACCCCTCCACTTT
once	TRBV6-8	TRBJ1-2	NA	CASRSGRRNSNYGYTF	TGTGCCAGCAGGTCGGGACGCAGAAATTCCAACTATGGCTACACCTTC
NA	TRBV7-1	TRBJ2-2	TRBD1	CASSFQGAETGELFF	TGTGCCAGCAGCTTTCAGGGGGCCGAGACCGGGGAGCTGTTTTTT
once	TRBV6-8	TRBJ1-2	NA	CASRLESAGYTF	TGTGCCAGCAGACTGGAATCGGCTGGCTACACCTTC
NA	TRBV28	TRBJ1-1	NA	CASSSRVSEAFF	TGTGCCAGCAGTTCCCGGGTATCTGAAGCTTTCTTT
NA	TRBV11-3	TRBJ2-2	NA	CASSLSIAGGELFF	TGTGCCAGCAGCTTGTCTATAGCTGGCGGGGAGCTGTTTTTT
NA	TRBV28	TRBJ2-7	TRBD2	CASRTSGRTGEQYF	TGTGCCAGCAGGACTAGCGGGAGGACGGGCGAGCAGTACTTC
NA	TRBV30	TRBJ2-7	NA	CAWSAGAGLIFHF	TGTGCCTGGAGTGCCGGTGCGGGTCTCATATTCCACTTC
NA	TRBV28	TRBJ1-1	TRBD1	CASSRGRDTEAFF	TGTGCCAGCAGTAGGGGGCGAGACACTGAAGCTTTCTTT
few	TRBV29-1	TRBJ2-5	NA	CSVEPSLEETQYF	TGCAGCGTTGAGCCCAGCCTGGAAGAGACCCAGTACTTC
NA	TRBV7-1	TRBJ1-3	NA	CASSARPLISGNTIYF	TGTGCCAGCAGCGCCAGACCCCTGATCTCTGGAAACACCATATATTTT
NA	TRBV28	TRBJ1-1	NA	CASSSNKDSRGTEAFF	TGTGCCAGCAGTTCGAACAAGGACAGTCGGGGCACTGAAGCTTTCTTT
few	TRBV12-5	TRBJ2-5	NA	CASTAWESQETQYF	TGTGCCAGCACCGCGTGGGAGAGTCAAGAGACCCAGTACTTC
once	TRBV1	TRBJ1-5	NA	CASSPRRGPGNQPQHF	TGCGCCAGCAGCCCCCGTAGGGGGCCGGGGAATCAGCCCCAGCATTTT
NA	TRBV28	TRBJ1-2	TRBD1	CASSSRTGARGYTF	TGTGCCAGCAGTTCAAGGACAGGGGCTCGTGGCTACACCTTC
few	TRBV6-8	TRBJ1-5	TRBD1	CASSSGQGRGQPQHF	TGTGCCAGCAGTTCCGGACAGGGTCGGGGTCAGCCCCAGCATTTT
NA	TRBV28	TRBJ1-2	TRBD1	CASSLPYRGRGYTF	TGTGCCAGCAGTTTGCCGTACAGGGGACGGGGCTACACCTTC
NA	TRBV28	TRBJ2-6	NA	CASSFGGLPDGANVLTF	TGTGCCAGCAGTTTTGGGGGGTTGCCGGACGGGGCCAACGTCCTGACTTTC
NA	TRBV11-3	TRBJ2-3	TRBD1	CASSPPGQGTDTQYF	TGTGCCAGCAGCCCCCCGGGACAGGGTACAGATACGCAGTATTTT
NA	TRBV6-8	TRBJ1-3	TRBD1	CASSTRQGFVGNTIYF	TGTGCCAGCAGTACCCGACAGGGCTTTGTTGGAAACACCATATATTTT
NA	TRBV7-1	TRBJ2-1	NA	CASSSRLKYNEQFF	TGTGCCAGCAGCTCCCGTTTAAAGTACAATGAGCAGTTCTTC
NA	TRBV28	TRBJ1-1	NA	CASSFGGAGNTEAFF	TGTGCCAGCAGTTTTGGGGGCGCAGGGAACACTGAAGCTTTCTTT
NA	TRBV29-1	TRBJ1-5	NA	CSARQGNQPQHF	TGCAGCGCTCGACAGGGCAATCAGCCCCAGCATTTT
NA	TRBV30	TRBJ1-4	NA	CAWSVKVEEKLFF	TGTGCCTGGAGTGTAAAGGTAGAAGAAAAACTGTTTTTT
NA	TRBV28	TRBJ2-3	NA	CASSSGDATHTDTQYF	TGTGCCAGCAGTTCGGGGGACGCGACTCACACAGATACGCAGTATTTT